This is a list of T cell receptor beta chains from one sample in a study of T cells in Graves' hyperthyroidism and ophthalmopathy. TCRdb fed the multiplex PCR reads into MiXCR, producing one record per CDR3 protein. The table has approximately 400,000 distinct CDR3 sequences, about 20% seen once. Sequenced material: blood. These TCRs come from a woman between 18 and 29 years old with Graves' hyperthyroidism. Both conserved end residues are part of each CDR3. Each record gives: J gene, V gene, clone size, CDR3 protein. Expanded clones are given a class, and other clones once, few, many or no size at all.

>TRBJ2-7|TRBV10-3|-
CAISESEGTYEQYF
>TRBJ2-2|TRBV6-1|many
CASSELSKRELFF
>TRBJ2-3|TRBV9|-
CASSVGGLLAGASTDTQYF
>TRBJ1-5|TRBV6-5|many
CASTYLWTGDQPQHF
>TRBJ2-7|TRBV7-8|-
CASSLASGGSSYEQYF
>TRBJ2-5|TRBV6-5|-
CASSYRQVGFPQYF
>TRBJ2-5|TRBV20-1|many
CSVVGETQYF
>TRBJ1-2|TRBV30|many
CAWNGVGQGVYGYTF
>TRBJ1-1|TRBV5-6|many
CASSQTFWETEAFF
>TRBJ2-2|TRBV13|many
CASSPRGAGVLTPNTGELFF
>TRBJ1-2|TRBV27|-
CASSLSHTANYGYTF
>TRBJ2-4|TRBV24-1|-
CATSEQGSGDIQYF
>TRBJ1-1|TRBV2|many
CASTLIGGTEAFF
>TRBJ1-1|TRBV10-1|many
CASEEVQGSPNTEAFF
>TRBJ2-5|TRBV7-3|many
CASKRTSDQETQYF
>TRBJ1-1|TRBV2|many
CASRDRGGEAFF
>TRBJ2-1|TRBV18|few
CASSPGLEVEQFF
>TRBJ1-1|TRBV28|-
CASSRLGDSNTEAFF
>TRBJ2-7|TRBV20-1|many
CSASPGTYSYEQYF
>TRBJ2-7|TRBV12-3/TRBV12-4|many
CASAARGEQYF
>TRBJ2-5|TRBV28|many
CASSKGIQSYQETQYF
>TRBJ2-2|TRBV27|many
CASSLKGITVTGELFF
>TRBJ2-5|TRBV7-6|many
CASSLGTGAGETQYF
>TRBJ1-1|TRBV11-1|-
CASSSRRTEEAFF
>TRBJ2-2|TRBV6-8|-
CATCGGGRTGELFF
>TRBJ2-7|TRBV2|many
CASFWTSDEQYF